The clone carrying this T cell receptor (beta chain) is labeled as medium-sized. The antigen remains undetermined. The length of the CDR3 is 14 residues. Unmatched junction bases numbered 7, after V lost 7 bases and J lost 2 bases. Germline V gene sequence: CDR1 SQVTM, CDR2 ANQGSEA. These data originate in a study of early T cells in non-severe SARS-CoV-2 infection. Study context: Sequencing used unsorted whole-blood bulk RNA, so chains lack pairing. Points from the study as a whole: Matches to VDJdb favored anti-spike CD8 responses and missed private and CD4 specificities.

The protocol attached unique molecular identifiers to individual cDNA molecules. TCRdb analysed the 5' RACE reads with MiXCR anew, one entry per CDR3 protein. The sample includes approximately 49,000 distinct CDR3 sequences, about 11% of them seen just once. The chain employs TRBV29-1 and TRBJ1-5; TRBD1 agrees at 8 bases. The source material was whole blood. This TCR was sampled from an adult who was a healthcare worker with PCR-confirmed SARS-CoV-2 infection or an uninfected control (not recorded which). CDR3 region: CSATTGEGNQPQHF. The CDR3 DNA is TGCAGCGCTACGACAGGGGAGGGCAATCAGCCCCAGCATTTT.